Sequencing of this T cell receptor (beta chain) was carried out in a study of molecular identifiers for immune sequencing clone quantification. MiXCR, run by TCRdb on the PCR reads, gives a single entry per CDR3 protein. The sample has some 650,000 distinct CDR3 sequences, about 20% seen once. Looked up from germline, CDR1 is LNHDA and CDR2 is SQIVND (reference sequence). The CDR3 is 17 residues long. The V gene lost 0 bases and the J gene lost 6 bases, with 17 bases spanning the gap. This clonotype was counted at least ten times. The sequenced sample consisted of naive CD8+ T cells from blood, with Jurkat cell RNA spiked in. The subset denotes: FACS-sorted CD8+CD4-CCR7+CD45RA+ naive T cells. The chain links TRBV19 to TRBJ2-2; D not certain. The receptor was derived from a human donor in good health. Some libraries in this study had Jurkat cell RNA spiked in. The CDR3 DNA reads TGTGCCAGTAGTATAGACCCCGTAGGCAGCTCCGCCGGGGAGCTGTTTTTT. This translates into CASSIDPVGSSAGELFF.